One and the same sample provided the 4 T cell receptor beta chains below, sequenced in a study of cytotoxic CD8 clonotypes in ibrutinib-treated CLL. The assay was immunoSEQ multiplex PCR, and TCRdb's table has in-frame clones only and misses some. The sample consists of approximately 130,000 clones, 84% of them appearing once. Here the sequenced sample was PBMCs, taken after 24 months of ibrutinib treatment. The receptors were sampled from a human donor with chronic lymphocytic leukemia.

The V and J genes are TRBV20-1 and TRBJ1-2; D gene unclear. V was trimmed by 0 bases and J by 4 bases, leaving 3 bases between them. Germline values: CDR1 DFQATT, CDR2 SNEGSKA (reference sequence). This CDR3 has 11 residues. CDR3 residues: CSAREFYGYTF. Written as DNA, the CDR3 is TGCAGTGCTAGAGAGTTCTATGGCTACACCTTC.

The V and J genes are TRBV27 and TRBJ1-3; the D is unclear. The germline V and J ends were trimmed by 0 bases and 8 bases, with 8 bases remaining between them. Germline CDR1 MNHEY, CDR2 SMNVEV (reference sequence). The CDR3 runs to 13 residues. The CDR3 protein is CASSLSGRDTIYF. In DNA, the CDR3 is TGTGCCAGCAGTTTATCGGGGAGGGACACCATATATTTT.

The chain joins TRBV7-6 to TRBJ2-3; D might be TRBD2 (5 bases). This CDR3 comprises 15 residues. V dropped 5 bases and J dropped 0 bases, with 12 bases sitting between them. The germline V gene has CDR1 SGHVS and CDR2 FNYEAQ. The CDR3 sequence: CASSTTRLSTDTQYF. The CDR3 DNA reads as TGTGCCAGCAGCACAACTAGGCTCAGCACAGATACGCAGTATTTT.

J is TRBJ1-1 and V is TRBV30; D perhaps matches TRBD1 (5 bases). The CDR3 sequence is 13 residues long. The germline CDR1 and CDR2 sequences are GTSNPN and SVGIG (reference sequence). The V and J ends lost 5 bases and 1 base respectively, with 11 bases between them. CDR3 sequence reads: CAWSQGPNTEAFF. CDR3 in DNA: TGTGCCTGGTCTCAGGGCCCGAACACTGAAGCTTTCTTT.